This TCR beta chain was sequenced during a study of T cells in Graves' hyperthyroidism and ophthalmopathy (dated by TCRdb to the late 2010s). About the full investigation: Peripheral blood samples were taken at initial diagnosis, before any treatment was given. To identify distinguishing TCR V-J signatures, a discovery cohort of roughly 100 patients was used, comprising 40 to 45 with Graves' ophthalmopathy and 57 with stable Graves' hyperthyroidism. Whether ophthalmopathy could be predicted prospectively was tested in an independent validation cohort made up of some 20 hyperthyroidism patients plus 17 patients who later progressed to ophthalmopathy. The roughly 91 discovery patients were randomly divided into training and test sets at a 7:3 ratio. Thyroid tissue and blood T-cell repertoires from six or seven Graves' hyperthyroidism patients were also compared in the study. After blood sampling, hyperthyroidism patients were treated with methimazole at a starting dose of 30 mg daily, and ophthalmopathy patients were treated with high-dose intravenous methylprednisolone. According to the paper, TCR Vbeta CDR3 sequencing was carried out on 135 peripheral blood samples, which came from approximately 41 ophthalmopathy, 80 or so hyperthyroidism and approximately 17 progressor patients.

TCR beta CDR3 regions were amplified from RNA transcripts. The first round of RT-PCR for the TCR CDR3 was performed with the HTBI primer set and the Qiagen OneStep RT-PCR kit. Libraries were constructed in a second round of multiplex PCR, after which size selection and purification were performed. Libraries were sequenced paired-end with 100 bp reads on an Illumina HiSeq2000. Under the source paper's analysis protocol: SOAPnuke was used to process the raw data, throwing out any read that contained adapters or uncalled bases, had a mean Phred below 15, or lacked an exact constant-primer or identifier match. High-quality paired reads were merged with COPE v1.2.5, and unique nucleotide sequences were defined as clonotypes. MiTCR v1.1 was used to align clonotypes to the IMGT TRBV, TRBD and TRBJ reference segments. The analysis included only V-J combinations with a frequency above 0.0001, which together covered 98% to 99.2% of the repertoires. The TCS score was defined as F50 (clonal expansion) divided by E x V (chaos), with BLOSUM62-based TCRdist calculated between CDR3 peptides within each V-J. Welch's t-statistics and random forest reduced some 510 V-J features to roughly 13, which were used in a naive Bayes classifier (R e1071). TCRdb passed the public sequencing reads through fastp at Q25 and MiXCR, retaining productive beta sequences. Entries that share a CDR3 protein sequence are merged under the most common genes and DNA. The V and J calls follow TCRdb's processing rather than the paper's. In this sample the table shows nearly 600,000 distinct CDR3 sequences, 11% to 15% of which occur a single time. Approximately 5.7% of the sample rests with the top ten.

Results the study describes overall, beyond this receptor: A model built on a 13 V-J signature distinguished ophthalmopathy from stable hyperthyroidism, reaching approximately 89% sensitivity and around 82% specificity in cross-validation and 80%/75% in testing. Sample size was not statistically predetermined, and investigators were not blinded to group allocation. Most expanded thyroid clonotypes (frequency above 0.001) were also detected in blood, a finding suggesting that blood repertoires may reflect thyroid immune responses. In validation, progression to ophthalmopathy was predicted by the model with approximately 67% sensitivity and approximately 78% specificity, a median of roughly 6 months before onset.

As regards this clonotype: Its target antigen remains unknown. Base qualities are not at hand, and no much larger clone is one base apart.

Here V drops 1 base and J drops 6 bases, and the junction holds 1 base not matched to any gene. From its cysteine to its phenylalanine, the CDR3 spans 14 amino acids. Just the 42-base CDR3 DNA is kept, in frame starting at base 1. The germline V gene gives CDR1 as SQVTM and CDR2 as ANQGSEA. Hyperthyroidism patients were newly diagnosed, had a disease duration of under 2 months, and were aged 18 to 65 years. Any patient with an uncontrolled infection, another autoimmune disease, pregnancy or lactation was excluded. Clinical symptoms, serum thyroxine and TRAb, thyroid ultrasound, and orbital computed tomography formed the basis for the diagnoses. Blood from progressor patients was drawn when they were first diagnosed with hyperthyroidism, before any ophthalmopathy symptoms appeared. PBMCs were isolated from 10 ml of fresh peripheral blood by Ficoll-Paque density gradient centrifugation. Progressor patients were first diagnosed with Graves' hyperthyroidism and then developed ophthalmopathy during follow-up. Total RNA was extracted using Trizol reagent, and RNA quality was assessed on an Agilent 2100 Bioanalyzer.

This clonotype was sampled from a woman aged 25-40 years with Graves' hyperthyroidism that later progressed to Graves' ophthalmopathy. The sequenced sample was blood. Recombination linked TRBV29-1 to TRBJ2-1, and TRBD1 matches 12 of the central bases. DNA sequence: TGCAGCGTTGAAGGGGACAGGGGGCCCAATGAGCAGTTCTTC. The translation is CSVEGDRGPNEQFF.